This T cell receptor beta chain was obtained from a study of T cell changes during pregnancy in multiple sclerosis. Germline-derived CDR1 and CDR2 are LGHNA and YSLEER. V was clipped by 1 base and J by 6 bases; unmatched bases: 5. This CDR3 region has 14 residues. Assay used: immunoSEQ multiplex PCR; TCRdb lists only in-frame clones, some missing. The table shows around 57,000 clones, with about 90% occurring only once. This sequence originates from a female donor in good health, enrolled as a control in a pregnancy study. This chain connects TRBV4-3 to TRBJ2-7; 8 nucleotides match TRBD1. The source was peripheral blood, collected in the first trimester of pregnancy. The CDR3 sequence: CASSQAGGSREQYF. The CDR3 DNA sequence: TGCGCCAGCAGCCAAGCAGGGGGCAGTCGCGAGCAGTACTTC.